This note documents a single TCR beta chain sequence. Its antigen remains unknown. This specimen belongs to a study of shared clonotypes between healthy human individuals. Study context: Ranging from 18 to 49 in age, donors were two women and a few men. Study-level points and caveats: Represented diversity, genetic and exposure-history alike, was limited by few donors. Lower generation probabilities were found for non-shared clonotypes than for those shared by all four donors. Sampling was confined to blood; repertoires within tissues likely differ.

Sequencing used immunoSEQ multiplex PCR; TCRdb keeps in-frame clones, though not all of them. Of some 2,000,000 clones listed, about 94% are singletons. The CDR3 spans 14 residues. Germline assignment: CDR1 MDHEN and CDR2 SYDVKM. The junction had 4 bases not matched to a gene; V was cut back by 2 bases and J by 3 bases. Naivety among CD8 cells was defined by CD45RO negativity and positive CCR7 selection, thereby excluding terminally differentiated effector memory CD45RA+ cells. The sample consisted of naive CD8+ T cells sorted from blood. The sequence was collected from a man aged 18 to 30 in good health. This chain joins TRBV28 and TRBJ2-7; 7 nucleotides align to TRBD2. The CDR3 nucleotides read TGTGCCAGCAGTTTAGTGGGGGAGGGCTACGAGCAGTACTTC. Translated, it gives CASSLVGEGYEQYF. The complete variable domain, with remaining parts taken from reference TRBV28 and TRBJ2-7, reads DVKVTQSSRYLVKRTGEKVFLECVQDMDHENMFWYRQDPGLGLRLIYFSYDVKMKEKGDIPEGYSVSREKKERFSLILESASTNQTSMYLCASSLVGEGYEQYFGPGTRLTVT.